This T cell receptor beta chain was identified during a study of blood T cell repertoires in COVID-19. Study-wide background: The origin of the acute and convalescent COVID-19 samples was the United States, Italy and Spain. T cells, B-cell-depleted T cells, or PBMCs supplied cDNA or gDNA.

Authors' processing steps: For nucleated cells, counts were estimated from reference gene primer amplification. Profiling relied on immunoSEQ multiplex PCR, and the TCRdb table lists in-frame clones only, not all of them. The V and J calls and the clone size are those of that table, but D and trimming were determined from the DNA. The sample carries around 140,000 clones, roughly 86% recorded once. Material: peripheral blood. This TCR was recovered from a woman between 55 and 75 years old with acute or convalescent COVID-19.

The CDR3 region is CASSLSGQGREQYF. For the CDR3, the DNA is TGTGCCAGCAGTCTCTCGGGACAGGGGCGCGAGCAGTACTTC. V and J are TRBV6-2 or TRBV6-3 and TRBJ2-7; TRBD1 agrees at 10 bases. The CDR3 totals 14 residues. Germline CDR1 is MNHEY and CDR2 is SVGEGT. Trimming took 5 bases from V and 6 from J; bases not matched to a gene: 7.